This T cell receptor (beta chain) originates from a study of shared clonotypes between healthy human individuals. General observations from the study: Rarefaction showed sorted-subset sequencing was incomplete despite large depth. Clonotypes shared by all four sorted-subset donors had higher generation probabilities than non-shared clonotypes.

Researchers partitioned CD4+ cells into CD45RA+ naive and CD45RA-negative memory subsets. Profiled with immunoSEQ multiplex PCR; TCRdb holds only in-frame clones, not every one. Among about 1.5 million clones listed, roughly 96% were seen once. Trimming removed 5 bases at V and 4 bases at J, with 12 bases between. The CDR3 length is 13 residues. Germline V CDR1 and CDR2: GTSNPN, SVGIG (reference sequence). Concerning this clone: Antigen: not known.

The rearrangement links TRBV30 to TRBJ1-5; weak D call: TRBD1 (6 bases). This TCR was sampled from a man aged 25 to 40 in good health. The sequenced sample was naive CD4+ T cells sorted from blood. Subset reported: CD45RA+ positively selected. The CDR3 sequence is CAWGGPFNQPQHF. The CDR3 DNA follows: TGTGCCTGGGGGGGGCCTTTTAATCAGCCCCAGCATTTT.